The clone carrying this TCR beta chain was counted many times. V lost 10 bases and J 3 bases, leaving 14 bases between the germline ends. The CDR3 totals 14 residues. Germline CDR1 reads KGHDR; CDR2 reads SFDVKD. These data originate in a study of low-dose radiotherapy and immunotherapy resistance in tumors. For the study at large: Patients were treated with intravenous nivolumab at 240 mg every two weeks and were also dosed with ipilimumab at 1 mg/kg every six weeks.

Time point reported: before trial treatment. Donors were dosed with nivolumab and ipilimumab; they also received aspirin, low-dose cyclophosphamide and low-dose radiotherapy. Priming of first-strand cDNA relied on TRAV- and TRBV-specific primers (covering alpha and beta chains). Using a constant-region primer together with a V-primer adapter, TCRs were subjected to roughly 18 PCR cycles of amplification. TCRdb passed the reads through MiXCR, listing each CDR3 protein once. This table has some 60,000 distinct CDR3 sequences, more than 25% appearing once. This TCR was recovered from a male donor with rectosigmoid adenocarcinoma. Here the sequenced sample was PBMCs, taken before treatment. V is TRBV24-1 and J is TRBJ2-2, with D hard to call. DNA for the CDR3: TGTGCCACTAGCCGGGTAGCCGACACCGGGGAGCTGTTTTTT. Encoded protein: CATSRVADTGELFF.